This T cell receptor beta chain was recovered during a study of shared clonotypes between healthy human individuals. Background on the study: Each donor's CD4 naive and CD4 memory cells filled three plates apiece, CD8 naive two, and CD8 memory one.

Looked up from germline, CDR1 is SGHVS and CDR2 is FNYEAQ. Trimming pared 0 bases from V and 2 bases from J, leaving 14 bases between. This CDR3 region has 17 residues. The method was immunoSEQ multiplex PCR; TCRdb's version includes in-frame clones alone and lacks a portion of them. This sample has fewer than 400,000 clones, with under 80% found just once. This clonotype was sampled from a man in his thirties or forties in good health. V and J are TRBV7-6 and TRBJ2-1, with D tentatively TRBD2 (5 bases). The sequenced sample consisted of memory CD4+ T cells sorted from blood. Described subset: CD45RA-negative fraction. Here the CDR3 reads CASSLAPGVRAYNEQFF. The CDR3 region has the DNA TGTGCCAGCAGCTTAGCCCCCGGGGTGCGAGCCTACAATGAGCAGTTCTTC.